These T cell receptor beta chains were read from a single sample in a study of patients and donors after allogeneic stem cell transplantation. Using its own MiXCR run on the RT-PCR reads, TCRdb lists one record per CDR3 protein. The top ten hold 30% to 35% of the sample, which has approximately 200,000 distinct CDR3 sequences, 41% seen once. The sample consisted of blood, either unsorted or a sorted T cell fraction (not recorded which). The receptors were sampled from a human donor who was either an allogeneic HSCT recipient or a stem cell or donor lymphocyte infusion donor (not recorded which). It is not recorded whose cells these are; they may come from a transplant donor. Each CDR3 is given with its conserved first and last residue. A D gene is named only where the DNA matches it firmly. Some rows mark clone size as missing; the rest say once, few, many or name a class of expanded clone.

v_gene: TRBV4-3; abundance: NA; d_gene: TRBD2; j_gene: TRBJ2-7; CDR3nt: TGCGCCAGCAGCCAAGATTCCCTAGCGGGAGGGTCCTACGAGCAGTACTTC; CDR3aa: CASSQDSLAGGSYEQYF
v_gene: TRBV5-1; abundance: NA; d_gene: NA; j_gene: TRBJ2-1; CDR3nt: TGCGCCAGCAGCTTGACAATAGCGACTACCTACAATGAGCAGTTCTTC; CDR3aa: CASSLTIATTYNEQFF
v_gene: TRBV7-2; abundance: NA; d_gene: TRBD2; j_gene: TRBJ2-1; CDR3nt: TGTGCCAGCAGCTTTATATCCGGGACTAGCGGATACAATGAGCAGTTCTTC; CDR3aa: CASSFISGTSGYNEQFF
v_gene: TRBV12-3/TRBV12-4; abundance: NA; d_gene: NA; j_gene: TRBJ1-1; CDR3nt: TGTGCCAGCAGTGATCGATTGAGGGCTGAAGCTTTCTTT; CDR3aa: CASSDRLRAEAFF
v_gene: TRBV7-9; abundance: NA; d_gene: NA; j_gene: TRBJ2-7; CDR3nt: TGTGCCAGCAGCCCTACAGGGCTCGAGCAGTACTTC; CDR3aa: CASSPTGLEQYF
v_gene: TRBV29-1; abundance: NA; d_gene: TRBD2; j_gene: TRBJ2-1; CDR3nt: TGCAGCACCCGGGGGCCGACTAGCGGTTCCAGCTCCTACAATGAGCAGTTCTTC; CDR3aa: CSTRGPTSGSSSYNEQFF
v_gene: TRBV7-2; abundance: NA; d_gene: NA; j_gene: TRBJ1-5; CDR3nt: TGTGCCAGCAGCTCCCCGGGGCAGCCCCAGCATTTT; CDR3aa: CASSSPGQPQHF
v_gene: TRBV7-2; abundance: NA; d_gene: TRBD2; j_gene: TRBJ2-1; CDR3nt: TGTGCCAGCAGCTTTTCCAGCGGGAGCTTCTACAATGAGCAGTTCTTC; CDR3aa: CASSFSSGSFYNEQFF
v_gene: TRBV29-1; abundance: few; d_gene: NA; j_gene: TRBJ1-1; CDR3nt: TGCAGCGTCCCGGCGGTTGGAGAAACTGAAGCTTTCTTT; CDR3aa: CSVPAVGETEAFF
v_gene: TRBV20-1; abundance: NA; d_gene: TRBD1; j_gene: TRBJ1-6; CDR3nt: TGCAGTGCTAGTACCGGGACAGGGATTAATAATTCACCCCTCCACTTT; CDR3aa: CSASTGTGINNSPLHF
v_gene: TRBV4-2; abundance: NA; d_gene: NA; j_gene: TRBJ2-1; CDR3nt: TGTGCCAGCAGCCAAGATGATAGGAATGAGCAGTTCTTC; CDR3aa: CASSQDDRNEQFF
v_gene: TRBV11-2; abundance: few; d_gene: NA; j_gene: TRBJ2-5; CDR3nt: TGTGCCAGCAGCTTAGGTCTCTCCGGACGGCAAGAGACCCAGTACTTC; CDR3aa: CASSLGLSGRQETQYF
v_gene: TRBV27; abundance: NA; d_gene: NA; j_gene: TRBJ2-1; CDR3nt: TGTGCCAGCAGTTCCTACAGGGACAATGAGCAGTTCTTC; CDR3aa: CASSSYRDNEQFF
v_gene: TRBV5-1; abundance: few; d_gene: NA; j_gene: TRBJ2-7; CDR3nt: TGCGCCAGCAGCTTGGTGAGGTTCGGCAGGGAGAACTCCTACGAGCAGTACTTC; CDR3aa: CASSLVRFGRENSYEQYF
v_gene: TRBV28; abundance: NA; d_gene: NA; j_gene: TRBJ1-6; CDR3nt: TGTGCCAGCATCCTTACAGGAGCAAGTTCACCCCTCCACTTT; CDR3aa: CASILTGASSPLHF
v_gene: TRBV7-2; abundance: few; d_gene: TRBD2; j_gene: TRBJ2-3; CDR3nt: TGTGCCAGCAGCTTTTTAGAAGCGGGAGGGTACACAGATACGCAGTATTTT; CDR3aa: CASSFLEAGGYTDTQYF
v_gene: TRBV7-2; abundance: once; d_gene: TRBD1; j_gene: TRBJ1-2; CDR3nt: TGTGCCAGCAGTGACGACAGGGGTAACTATGGCTACACCTTC; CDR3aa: CASSDDRGNYGYTF
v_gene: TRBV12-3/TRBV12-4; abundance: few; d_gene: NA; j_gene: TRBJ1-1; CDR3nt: TGTGCCAGCAGTTTACGGGGGGGCAGTGAAGCTTTCTTT; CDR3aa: CASSLRGGSEAFF
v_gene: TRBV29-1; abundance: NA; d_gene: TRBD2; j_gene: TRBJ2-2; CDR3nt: TGCAGCATCTCGCTAGCGGGTACCGGGGAGCTGTTTTTT; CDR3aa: CSISLAGTGELFF
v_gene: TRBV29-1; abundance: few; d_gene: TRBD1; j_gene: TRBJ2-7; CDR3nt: TGCAGCGCAACGACAGGGCAAGTCTACGAGCAGTACTTC; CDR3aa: CSATTGQVYEQYF
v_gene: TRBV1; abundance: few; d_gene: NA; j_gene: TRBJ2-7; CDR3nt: TGCACCAGCAGCCAAGATCAAGGGGCCGATCACGAGCAGTACTTC; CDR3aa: CTSSQDQGADHEQYF
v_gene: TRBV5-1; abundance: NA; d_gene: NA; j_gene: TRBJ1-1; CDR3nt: TGCGCCAGCAGCTTGTGGACAGTGGGCACTGAAGCTTTCTTT; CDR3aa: CASSLWTVGTEAFF
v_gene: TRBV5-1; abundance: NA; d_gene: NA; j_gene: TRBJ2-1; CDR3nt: TGCGCCAGCAGCTTGGACTGGGGCTATGAGCAGTTCTTC; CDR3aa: CASSLDWGYEQFF
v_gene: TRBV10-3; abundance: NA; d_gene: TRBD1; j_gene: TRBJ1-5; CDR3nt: TGTGCCATCAGTGACACCATTCAGGGGGCAGGTCAGCCCCAGCATTTT; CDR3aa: CAISDTIQGAGQPQHF
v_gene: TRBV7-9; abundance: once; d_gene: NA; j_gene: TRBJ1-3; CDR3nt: TGTGCCAGCAGCTCGCCAAAGCTTTGGGGAAACACCATATATTTT; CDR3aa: CASSSPKLWGNTIYF
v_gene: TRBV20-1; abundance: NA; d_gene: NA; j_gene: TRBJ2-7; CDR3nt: TGCAGTGCTGTCCGGGACTCCGGCCTCTCCTACGAGCAGTACTTC; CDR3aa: CSAVRDSGLSYEQYF
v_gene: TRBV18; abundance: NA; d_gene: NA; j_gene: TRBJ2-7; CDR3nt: TGTGCCAGCTCACCAGGGGGTACGTACGAGCAGTACTTC; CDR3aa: CASSPGGTYEQYF
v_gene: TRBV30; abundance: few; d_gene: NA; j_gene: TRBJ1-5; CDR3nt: TGTGCCTGGAGTTACGACAGCAGCAATCAGCCCCAGCATTTT; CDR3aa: CAWSYDSSNQPQHF
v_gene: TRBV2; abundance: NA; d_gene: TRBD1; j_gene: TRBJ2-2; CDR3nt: TGTGCCAGCAGGGACACAGGGGGGATTACCGGGGAGCTGTTTTTT; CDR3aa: CASRDTGGITGELFF
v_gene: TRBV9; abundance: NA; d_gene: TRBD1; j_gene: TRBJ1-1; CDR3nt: TGTGCCAGCAGCCCACGGGACAGGGGGTCCCTGAACACTGAAGCTTTCTTT; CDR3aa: CASSPRDRGSLNTEAFF
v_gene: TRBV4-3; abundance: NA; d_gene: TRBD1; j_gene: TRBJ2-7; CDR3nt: TGCGCCAGCAGCCCAGGGGCCACGGACAGGGGCCACGAGCAGTACTTC; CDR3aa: CASSPGATDRGHEQYF
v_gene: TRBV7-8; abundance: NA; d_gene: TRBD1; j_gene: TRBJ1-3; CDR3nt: TGTGCCAGCAGCTCACAGGGGGCCCAGGGAAACACCATATATTTT; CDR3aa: CASSSQGAQGNTIYF
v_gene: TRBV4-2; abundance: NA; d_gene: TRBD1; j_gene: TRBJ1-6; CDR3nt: TGTGCCAGCAGCGCCAGGACAGGGATCGATAATTCACCCCTCCACTTT; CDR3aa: CASSARTGIDNSPLHF
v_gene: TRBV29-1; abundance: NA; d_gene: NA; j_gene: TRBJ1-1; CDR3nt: TGCAGCGTTGAGCACAGGTCGAACACTGAAGCTTTCTTT; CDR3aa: CSVEHRSNTEAFF
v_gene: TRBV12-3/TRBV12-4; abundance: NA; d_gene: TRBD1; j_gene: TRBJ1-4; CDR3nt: TGTGCCAGCAGTTTAGTCAGGGGGAGTGGAACTAATGAAAAACTGTTTTTT; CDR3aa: CASSLVRGSGTNEKLFF
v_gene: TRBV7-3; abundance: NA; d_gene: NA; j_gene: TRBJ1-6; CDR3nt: TGTGCCAGCAGCTATGGCAGCTTTAATTCACCCCTCCACTTT; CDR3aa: CASSYGSFNSPLHF
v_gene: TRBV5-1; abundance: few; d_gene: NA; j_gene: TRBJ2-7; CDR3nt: TGCGCCAGCAGCTTAAATAGTGGGGGCTTGGTATCCTACGAGCAGTACTTC; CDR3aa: CASSLNSGGLVSYEQYF
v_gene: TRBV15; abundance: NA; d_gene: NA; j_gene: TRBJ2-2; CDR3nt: TGTGCCACCAGCAGAGGTTCATCCTGGGGCGCCGGGGAGCTGTTTTTT; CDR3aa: CATSRGSSWGAGELFF
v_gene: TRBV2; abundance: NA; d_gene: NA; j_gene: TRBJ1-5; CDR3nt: TGTGCCAGCAGGGACGGGACTCTTGAGCCCCAGCATTTT; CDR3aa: CASRDGTLEPQHF
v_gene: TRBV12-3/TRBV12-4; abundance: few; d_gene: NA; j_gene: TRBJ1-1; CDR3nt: TGTGCCAGCAGCCCTACAGGACTCACTGAAGCTTTCTTT; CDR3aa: CASSPTGLTEAFF
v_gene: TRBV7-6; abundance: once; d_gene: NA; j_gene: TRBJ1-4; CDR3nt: TGTGCCAGCACCAAGGGACGGGGAAATGAAAAACTGTTTTTT; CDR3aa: CASTKGRGNEKLFF
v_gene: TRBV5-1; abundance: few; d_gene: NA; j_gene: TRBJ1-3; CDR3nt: TGCGCCAGCAGCTTGGCCGTCGGGGCACCTGGAAACACCATATATTTT; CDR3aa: CASSLAVGAPGNTIYF
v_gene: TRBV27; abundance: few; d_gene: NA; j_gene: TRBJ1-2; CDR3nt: TGTGCCAGCACTACTTCTGGGACGGAACAGGCCTATGGCTACACCTTC; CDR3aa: CASTTSGTEQAYGYTF
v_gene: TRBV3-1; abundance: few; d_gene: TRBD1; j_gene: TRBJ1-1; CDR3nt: TGTGCCAGCAGCCTTACAGGGGCCGGGGAAGCTTTCTTT; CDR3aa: CASSLTGAGEAFF
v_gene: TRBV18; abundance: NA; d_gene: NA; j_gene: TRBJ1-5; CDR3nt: TGTGCCAGCTCGCAGGGCGGGGATCAGCCCCAGCATTTT; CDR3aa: CASSQGGDQPQHF
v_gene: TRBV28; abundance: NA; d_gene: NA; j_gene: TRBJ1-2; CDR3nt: TGTGCCAGCAGTCAAACGCCCCGCGGGGGCTACACCTTC; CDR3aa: CASSQTPRGGYTF
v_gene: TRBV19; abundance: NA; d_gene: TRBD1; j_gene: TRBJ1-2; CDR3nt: TGTGCCAGTACTACCCCAGGGGACAGGGGCGATGGCTACACCTTC; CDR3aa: CASTTPGDRGDGYTF
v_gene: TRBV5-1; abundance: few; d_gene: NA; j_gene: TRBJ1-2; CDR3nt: TGCGCCAGCAGCTTGAAGGACTCCTCTGGCTACACCTTC; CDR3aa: CASSLKDSSGYTF
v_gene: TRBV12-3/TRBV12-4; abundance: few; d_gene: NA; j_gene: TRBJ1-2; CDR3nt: TGTGCCAGCAGTTTCGTCTCGCAGGGCTACACCTTC; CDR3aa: CASSFVSQGYTF
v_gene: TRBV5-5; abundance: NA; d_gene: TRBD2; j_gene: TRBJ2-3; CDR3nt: TGTGCCAGCAGCTTGCGAATAGCGGGAGGATACGGACCAGATACGCAGTATTTT; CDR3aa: CASSLRIAGGYGPDTQYF
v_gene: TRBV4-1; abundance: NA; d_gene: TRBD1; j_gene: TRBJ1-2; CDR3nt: TGCGCCAGCAGCCAACCGAGACAGGGTACACGCTCTGGCTACACCTTC; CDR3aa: CASSQPRQGTRSGYTF
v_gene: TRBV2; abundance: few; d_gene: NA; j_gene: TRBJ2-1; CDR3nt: TGTGCCAGCAGTGAGAACGGCGGTTCCGAGCAGTTCTTC; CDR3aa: CASSENGGSEQFF
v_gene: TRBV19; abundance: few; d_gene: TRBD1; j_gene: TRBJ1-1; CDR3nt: TGTGCCAGTAGTTTGGTTGGGACAGTGAACACTGAAGCTTTCTTT; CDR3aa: CASSLVGTVNTEAFF
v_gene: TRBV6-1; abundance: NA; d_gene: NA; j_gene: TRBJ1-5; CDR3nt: TGTGCCAGCAGTGAAGCGCGGCGACAGCCCCAGCATTTT; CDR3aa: CASSEARRQPQHF